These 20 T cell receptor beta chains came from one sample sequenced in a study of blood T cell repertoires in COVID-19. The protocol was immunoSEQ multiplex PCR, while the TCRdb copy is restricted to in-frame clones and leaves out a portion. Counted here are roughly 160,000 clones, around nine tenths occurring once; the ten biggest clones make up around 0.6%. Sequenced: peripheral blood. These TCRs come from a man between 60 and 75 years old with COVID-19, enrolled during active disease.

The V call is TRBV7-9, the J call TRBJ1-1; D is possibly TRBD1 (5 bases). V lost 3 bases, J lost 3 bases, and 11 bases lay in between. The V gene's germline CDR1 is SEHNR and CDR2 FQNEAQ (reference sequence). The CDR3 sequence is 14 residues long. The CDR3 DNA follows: TGTGCCAGCAGCTTTCCAGGGCGAGACACTGAAGCTTTCTTT. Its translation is CASSFPGRDTEAFF.

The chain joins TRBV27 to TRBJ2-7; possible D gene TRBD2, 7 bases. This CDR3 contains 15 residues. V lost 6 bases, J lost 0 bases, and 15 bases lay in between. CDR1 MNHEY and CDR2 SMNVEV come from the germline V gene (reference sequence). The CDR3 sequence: CASRGGAGISYEQYF. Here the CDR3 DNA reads TGTGCCAGCAGGGGGGGGGCAGGGATCTCCTACGAGCAGTACTTC.

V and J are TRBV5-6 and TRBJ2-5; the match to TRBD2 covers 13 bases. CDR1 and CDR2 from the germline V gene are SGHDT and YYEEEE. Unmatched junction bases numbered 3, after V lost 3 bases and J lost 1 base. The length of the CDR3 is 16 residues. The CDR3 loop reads CASSYTSGGAQETQYF. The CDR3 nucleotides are TGTGCCAGCAGCTATACTAGCGGGGGGGCCCAAGAGACCCAGTACTTC.

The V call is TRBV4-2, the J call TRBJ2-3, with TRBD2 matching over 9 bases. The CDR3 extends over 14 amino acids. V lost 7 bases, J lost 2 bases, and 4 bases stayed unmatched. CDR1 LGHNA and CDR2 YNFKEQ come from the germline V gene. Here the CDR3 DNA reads TGTGCCAGCACAAGCGGGGGGTTCACAGATACGCAGTATTTT. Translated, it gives CASTSGGFTDTQYF.

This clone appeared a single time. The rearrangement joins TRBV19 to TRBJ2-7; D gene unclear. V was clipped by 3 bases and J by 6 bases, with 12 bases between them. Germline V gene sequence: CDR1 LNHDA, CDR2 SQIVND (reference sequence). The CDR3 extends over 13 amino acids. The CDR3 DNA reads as TGTGCCAGTAGTATGAACCCCGGCGGCGAGCAGTACTTC. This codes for CASSMNPGGEQYF.

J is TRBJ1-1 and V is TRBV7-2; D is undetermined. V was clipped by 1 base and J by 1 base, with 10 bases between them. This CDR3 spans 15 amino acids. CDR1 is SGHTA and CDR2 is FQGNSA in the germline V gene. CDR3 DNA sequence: TGTGCCAGCAGCTTAGGCGGGGTTGGGAACACTGAAGCTTTCTTT. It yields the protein CASSLGGVGNTEAFF.

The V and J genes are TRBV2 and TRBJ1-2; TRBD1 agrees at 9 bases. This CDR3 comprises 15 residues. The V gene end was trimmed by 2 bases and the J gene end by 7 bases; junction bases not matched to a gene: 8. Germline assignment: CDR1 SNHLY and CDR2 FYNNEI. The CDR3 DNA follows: TGTGCCAGCAGTGAATCGGGACAGGGTTTTGGTGGCTACACCTTC. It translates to CASSESGQGFGGYTF. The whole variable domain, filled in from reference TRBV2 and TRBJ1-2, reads EPEVTQTPSHQVTQMGQEVILRCVPISNHLYFYWYRQILGQKVEFLVSFYNNEISEKSEIFDDQFSVERPDGSNFTLKIRSTKLEDSAMYFCASSESGQGFGGYTFGSGTRLTVV.

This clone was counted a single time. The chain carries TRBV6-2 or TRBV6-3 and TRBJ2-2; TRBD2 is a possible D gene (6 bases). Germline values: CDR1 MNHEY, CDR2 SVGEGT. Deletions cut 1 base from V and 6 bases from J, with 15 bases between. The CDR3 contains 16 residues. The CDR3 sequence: CASSYFGTGFPGELFF. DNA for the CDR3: TGTGCCAGCAGTTACTTTGGGACTGGTTTCCCCGGGGAGCTGTTTTTT.

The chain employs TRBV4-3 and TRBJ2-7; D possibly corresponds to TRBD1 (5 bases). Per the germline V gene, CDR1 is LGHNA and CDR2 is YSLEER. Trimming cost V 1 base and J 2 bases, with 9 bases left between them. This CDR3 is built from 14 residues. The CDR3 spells CASSQGGRAYEQYF. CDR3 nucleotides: TGCGCCAGCAGCCAAGGGGGCAGGGCCTACGAGCAGTACTTC.

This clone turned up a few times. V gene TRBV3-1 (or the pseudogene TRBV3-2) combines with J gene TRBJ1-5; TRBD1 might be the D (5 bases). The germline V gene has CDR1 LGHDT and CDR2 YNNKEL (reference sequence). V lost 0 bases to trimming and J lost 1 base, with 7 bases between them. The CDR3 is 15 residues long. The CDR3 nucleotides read TGTGCCAGCAGCCAAGATTCAGGGAGCAATCAGCCCCAGCATTTT. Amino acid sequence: CASSQDSGSNQPQHF.

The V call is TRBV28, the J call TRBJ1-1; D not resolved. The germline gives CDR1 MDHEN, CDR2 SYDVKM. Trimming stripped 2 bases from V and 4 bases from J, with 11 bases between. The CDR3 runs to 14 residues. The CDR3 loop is CASSLAGRTTEAFF. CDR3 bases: TGTGCCAGCAGTTTAGCAGGCCGTACCACTGAAGCTTTCTTT.

The chain's CDR3 is CASTFAMRRGEKLFF. In DNA, the CDR3 is TGTGCCAGCACCTTCGCGATGCGACGGGGTGAAAAACTGTTTTTT. The genes are TRBV6-5 and TRBJ1-4; no clear D. Germline assignment: CDR1 MNHEY and CDR2 SVGAGI. Trimming left V 7 bases short and J 7 bases short, with 19 bases between. The CDR3 runs 15 residues.

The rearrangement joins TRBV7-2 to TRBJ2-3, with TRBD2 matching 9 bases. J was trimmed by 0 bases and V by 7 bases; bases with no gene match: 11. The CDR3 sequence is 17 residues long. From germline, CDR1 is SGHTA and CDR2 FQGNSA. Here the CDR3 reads CASTRRASGASTDTQYF. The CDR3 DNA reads TGTGCCAGCACCAGGAGGGCTAGCGGGGCTAGCACAGATACGCAGTATTTT.

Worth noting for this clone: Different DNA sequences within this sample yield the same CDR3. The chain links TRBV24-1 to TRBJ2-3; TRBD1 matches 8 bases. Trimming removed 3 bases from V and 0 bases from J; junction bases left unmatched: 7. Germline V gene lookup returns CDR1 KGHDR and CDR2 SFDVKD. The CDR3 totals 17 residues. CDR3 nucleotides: TGTGCCACCAGTGATCCCAGACAGGGGCTCAGCACAGATACGCAGTATTTT. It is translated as CATSDPRQGLSTDTQYF.

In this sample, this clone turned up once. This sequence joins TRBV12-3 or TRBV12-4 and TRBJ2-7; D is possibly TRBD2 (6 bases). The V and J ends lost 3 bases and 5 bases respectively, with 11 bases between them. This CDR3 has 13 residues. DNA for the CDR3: TGTGCCAGCAGTTTGACTAGGTCCGACGAGCAGTACTTC. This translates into CASSLTRSDEQYF.

The CDR3 sequence is CASRIVKSLEAFF. CDR3 DNA: TGTGCCAGCAGGATTGTGAAGAGCCTTGAAGCTTTCTTT. This rearrangement joins TRBV28 to TRBJ1-1; D remains unclear. Germline CDR1 reads MDHEN; CDR2 reads SYDVKM. This CDR3 has 13 residues. V lost 6 bases and J lost 7, with 15 bases in between.

DNA for the CDR3: TGTGCCAGCAGCCAGCCCGGGGGGCAAGATACGCAGTATTTT. Encoded protein: CASSQPGGQDTQYF. The chain is built from TRBV6-6 and TRBJ2-3; D is perhaps TRBD2 (7 bases). From germline, CDR1 is MNHNY and CDR2 SVGAGI (reference sequence). V lost 6 bases, J lost 5 bases, and 15 bases lay in between. This CDR3 has 14 residues.

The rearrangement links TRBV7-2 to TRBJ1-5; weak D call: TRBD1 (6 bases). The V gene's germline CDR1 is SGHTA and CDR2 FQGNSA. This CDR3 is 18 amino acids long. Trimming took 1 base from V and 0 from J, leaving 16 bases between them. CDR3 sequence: CASSLVSIRTVSNQPQHF. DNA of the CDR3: TGTGCCAGCAGCTTAGTTAGTATACGGACAGTTAGCAATCAGCCCCAGCATTTT.

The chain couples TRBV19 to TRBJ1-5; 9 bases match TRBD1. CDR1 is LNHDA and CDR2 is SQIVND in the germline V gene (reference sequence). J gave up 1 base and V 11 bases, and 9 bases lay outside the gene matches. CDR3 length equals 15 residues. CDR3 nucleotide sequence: TGTGCCGTATCAGGACAGGGGATGAGCAATCAGCCCCAGCATTTT. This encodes CAVSGQGMSNQPQHF.

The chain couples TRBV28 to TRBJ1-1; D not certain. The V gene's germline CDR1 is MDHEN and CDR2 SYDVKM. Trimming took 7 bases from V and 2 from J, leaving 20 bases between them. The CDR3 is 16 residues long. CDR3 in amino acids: CASNSVNSPDNTEAFF. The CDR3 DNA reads TGTGCCAGCAATTCGGTGAATTCCCCCGATAACACTGAAGCTTTCTTT.